These 22 T cell receptor beta chains share one sample of origin, sequenced in a study of T cell repertoires in cytomegalovirus infection. TCRdb analysed the reads with MiXCR anew, one entry per CDR3 protein. The data contain 300,000 or so distinct CDR3 sequences, 9.6% of them seen just once; the ten biggest clones take up less than 3%. Sequencing was performed on PBMCs. The receptors were gathered from a human donor in good health (CMV status not recorded). Some clones in this sample may be carry-over from other donors' samples.

At least ten counts were recorded for this clonotype. A read error may account for a junction end that differs from germline. This chain joins TRBV7-8 and TRBJ1-2; the D gene is possibly TRBD1 (5 bases). The CDR3 is 16 amino acids. CDR1 is SGHVS and CDR2 is FQNEAQ in the germline V gene. CDR3 in DNA: TGTGCCAGCAGTTTAGGGTATGGGGACGAGGACTATGGCTACACCTTC. Translated, it gives CASSLGYGDEDYGYTF.

Many counts were recorded for this clonotype. The rearrangement uses TRBV28 and TRBJ1-2; D gene ambiguous. Germline lookup yields CDR1 MDHEN and CDR2 SYDVKM. The CDR3 sequence is 12 residues long. V was shortened by 8 bases and J by 2 bases, with 9 bases between the two germline ends. As DNA, the CDR3 is TGTGCCAGCGGTAACAGAAACTATGGCTACACCTTC. It yields the protein CASGNRNYGYTF.

This clonotype was detected ten times or more. This chain connects TRBV7-2 to TRBJ2-3; a possible D gene is TRBD2 (5 bases). The CDR3 consists of 14 residues. Germline V gene data show CDR1 as SGHTA and CDR2 as FQGNSA. Trimming took 2 bases from V and 8 from J, leaving 14 bases between them. Here the CDR3 reads CASSLSPTGVTQYF. CDR3 in DNA: TGTGCCAGCAGCTTATCCCCGACCGGGGTTACGCAGTATTTT.

The table lists this clonotype with many counts. The V call is TRBV2, the J call TRBJ1-6; 7 bases match TRBD1. The V gene end was trimmed by 7 bases and the J gene end by 9 bases; junction bases not matched to a gene: 12. This CDR3 is 15 amino acids long. Germline CDR1 SNHLY, CDR2 FYNNEI. The CDR3 here is CASTLGWDRFSPLHF. The CDR3 DNA reads as TGTGCCAGCACCCTTGGGTGGGACAGATTTTCACCCCTCCACTTT.

This clonotype was detected many times. The rearrangement joins TRBV28 to TRBJ1-5; tentatively, D is TRBD1 (5 bases). This CDR3 contains 15 residues. CDR1 and CDR2 (germline): MDHEN, SYDVKM. Trimming took off 2 bases at V and 4 bases at J, with 12 bases between the two ends. CDR3 region: CASSLEGQANQPQHF. The CDR3 bases are TGTGCCAGCAGTTTAGAGGGGCAAGCAAATCAGCCCCAGCATTTT.

This clonotype was seen a few times. This chain joins TRBV7-9 and TRBJ1-3; no clear D gene. The CDR3 covers 14 residues. V lost 1 base, J lost 2 bases, and 6 bases lay in between. Looked up from germline, CDR1 is SEHNR and CDR2 is FQNEAQ (reference sequence). CDR3 DNA sequence: TGTGCCAGCAGCTTAGGGGTGGCTGGAAACACCATATATTTT. Its protein product is CASSLGVAGNTIYF. The full variable domain, completed using reference TRBV7-9 and TRBJ1-3, is DTGVSQNPRHKITKRGQNVTFRCDPISEHNRLYWYRQTLGQGPEFLTYFQNEAQLEKSRLLSDRFSAERPKGSFSTLEIQRTEQGDSAMYLCASSLGVAGNTIYFGEGSWLTVV.

This clonotype has ten or more counts. This rearrangement joins TRBV14 to TRBJ2-3; D is undetermined. The CDR3 spans 14 residues. Germline V lookup: CDR1 SGHDN, CDR2 FVKESK. V lost 3 bases, J lost 2 bases, and 9 bases lay in between. CDR3 nucleotide sequence: TGTGCCAGCAGCCAGATGGGGTACACAGATACGCAGTATTTT. It yields the protein CASSQMGYTDTQYF.

This clonotype was detected ten times or more. V and J are TRBV20-1 and TRBJ2-3; a possible D gene is TRBD1 (6 bases). CDR3 length equals 16 residues. CDR1 DFQATT and CDR2 SNEGSKA come from the germline V gene (reference sequence). With 0 bases removed from V and 2 bases from J, the gap between germline ends came to 15 bases. CDR3 protein: CSARDLEGHITDTQYF. The CDR3 region has the DNA TGCAGTGCTAGAGATCTCGAGGGACACATCACAGATACGCAGTATTTT.

Only a few counts were recorded for this clonotype. The chain has TRBV27 and TRBJ1-1; 7 bases map to TRBD1. This CDR3 comprises 18 residues. Germline V gene data show CDR1 as MNHEY and CDR2 as SMNVEV (reference sequence). After removal of 1 base from V and 2 bases from J, the junction contained 13 bases not matched to a gene. The CDR3 DNA follows: TGTGCCAGCAGTTTATTTGGCAGGGGGGCGGCAGGAAACACTGAAGCTTTCTTT. Protein sequence: CASSLFGRGAAGNTEAFF.

This clonotype has ten or more counts. This chain joins TRBV5-4 and TRBJ2-2; tentative D call: TRBD2 (5 bases). In germline, CDR1 is SGHNT, CDR2 YYREEE (reference sequence). CDR3 length equals 15 residues. Trimming took 1 base from V and 2 from J, leaving 9 bases between them. The CDR3 here is CASSLTAGNTGELFF. As DNA, the CDR3 is TGTGCCAGCAGCTTGACCGCGGGCAACACCGGGGAGCTGTTTTTT.

The V gene is TRBV20-1, the J gene TRBJ1-3, with D possibly matching TRBD1 (5 bases). Germline V lookup: CDR1 DFQATT, CDR2 SNEGSKA (reference sequence). Trimming pared 4 bases from V and 1 base from J, leaving 11 bases between. This CDR3 has 14 residues. The CDR3 sequence: CSATRDRSGNTIYF. The CDR3 DNA reads TGCAGTGCTACTCGGGACCGGTCTGGAAACACCATATATTTT.

In its sample, this clonotype was seen many times. The gene calls are TRBV6-1 and TRBJ2-2, with TRBD2 matching over 7 bases. With V trimmed by 6 bases and J by 3 bases, 7 bases remained unmatched. The germline V gene has CDR1 MNHNS and CDR2 SASEGT. The CDR3 has 15 amino acids. The CDR3 DNA follows: TGTGCCAGCAGACCATCGGGGGGAGACACCGGGGAGCTGTTTTTT. It encodes CASRPSGGDTGELFF.

Worth noting for this clonotype: A much larger clone lies one base from this, so it may be a read error. The J gene is TRBJ2-3, the V gene TRBV20-1; D is uncertain. Between the trimmed V and J ends, which lost 1 base and 5 bases, there was a span of 13 bases. The CDR3 has 14 amino acids. The germline V gene has CDR1 DFQATT and CDR2 SNEGSKA (reference sequence). CDR3: CSARGASEVDTQYF. The CDR3 nucleotides read TGCAGTGCTAGAGGTGCGTCAGAGGTAGATACGCAGTATTTT.

This clonotype was seen just once. The chain carries TRBV4-1 and TRBJ2-3, with TRBD2 matching 11 bases. V gave up 0 bases and J gave up 3 bases; unmatched junction bases: 8. The CDR3 length is 18 residues. Germline CDR1 reads MGHRA; CDR2 reads YSYEKL. CDR3 loop: CASSQEKIAGGRTDTQYF. CDR3 bases: TGCGCCAGCAGCCAAGAAAAAATAGCGGGGGGGAGGACAGATACGCAGTATTTT.

The CDR3 is CASSFASGRGNEQFF. The CDR3 DNA reads TGTGCCAGCAGCTTCGCCTCGGGCAGAGGCAATGAGCAGTTCTTC. V usage is TRBV7-9 and J usage is TRBJ2-1, with D unresolved. From germline, CDR1 is SEHNR and CDR2 FQNEAQ (reference sequence). The V end lost 3 bases, the J end lost 6 bases, and 15 bases lay between the germline ends. The CDR3 totals 15 residues.

This clonotype has ten or more counts. The genes are TRBV7-2 and TRBJ1-2; D may be TRBD1 (6 bases). CDR1 is SGHTA, CDR2 FQGNSA, per germline. V was clipped by 1 base and J by 6 bases, with 9 bases between them. The CDR3 loop spans 13 amino acids. DNA of the CDR3: TGTGCCAGCAGCTTAGGGGGGGCCGATGGCTACACCTTC. Encoded protein: CASSLGGADGYTF.

This clonotype was observed at least ten times. The V and J genes are TRBV6-4 and TRBJ2-1; 8 bases map to TRBD2. Germline assignment: CDR1 MRHNA and CDR2 SNTAGT. J gave up 6 bases and V 3 bases, and 10 bases lay outside the gene matches. The CDR3 is 16 amino acids. The CDR3 DNA sequence: TGTGCCAGCAGTGAGGCCGGGACTAGGAGGGTCAATGAGCAGTTCTTC. Amino acid sequence: CASSEAGTRRVNEQFF.

There are many counts of this clonotype. The rearrangement links TRBV25-1 to TRBJ1-1; D is uncertain. Germline V gene data show CDR1 as MGHDK and CDR2 as SYGVNS. Trimming removed 8 bases at V and 0 bases at J, with 10 bases between. CDR3 size: 13 residues. CDR3 sequence: CASAHDVNTEAFF. CDR3 bases: TGTGCCAGCGCCCATGACGTGAACACTGAAGCTTTCTTT. The whole variable domain, remainder taken from reference TRBV25-1 and TRBJ1-1, is EADIYQTPRYLVIGTGKKITLECSQTMGHDKMYWYQQDPGMELHLIHYSYGVNSTEKGDLSSESTVSRIRTEHFPLTLESARPSHTSQYLCASAHDVNTEAFFGQGTRLTVV.

This clonotype was picked up many times. The V call is TRBV7-8, the J call TRBJ1-1; D not certain. From germline, CDR1 is SGHVS and CDR2 FQNEAQ. The CDR3 is made up of 14 amino acids. The ends were cut back, 5 bases at V and 6 bases at J, with 16 bases in the middle. The CDR3 spells CASSPPYLGSEAFF. CDR3 coding DNA: TGTGCCAGCAGCCCGCCGTATTTAGGGTCTGAAGCTTTCTTT.

This clonotype was found many times. The V call is TRBV10-3, the J call TRBJ2-6; maybe TRBD2 (6 bases). The CDR3 runs to 16 residues. V was cut by 0 bases and J by 0 bases, with 6 bases left in between. Germline loops: CDR1 ENHRY, CDR2 SYGVKD. In nucleotides, the CDR3 is TGTGCCATCAGTGAGTCGGGACTCTCTGGGGCCAACGTCCTGACTTTC. This translates into CAISESGLSGANVLTF.

This clonotype has ten or more counts. V is TRBV20-1 and J is TRBJ1-5; D is unresolved. V lost 3 bases to trimming and J lost 7 bases, with 13 bases between them. The germline gives CDR1 DFQATT, CDR2 SNEGSKA (reference sequence). The CDR3 totals 13 residues. This CDR3 reads CSARDGVQQPQHF. CDR3 coding DNA: TGCAGTGCTAGGGACGGGGTGCAGCAGCCCCAGCATTTT.

This clonotype appeared many times. The chain uses TRBV20-1 and TRBJ1-1; D gene unclear. The germline V and J ends were trimmed by 6 bases and 0 bases, with 11 bases remaining between them. Germline V gene lookup returns CDR1 DFQATT and CDR2 SNEGSKA (reference sequence). The CDR3 totals 13 residues. The CDR3 sequence is CSALRPLNTEAFF. In DNA form, the CDR3 reads TGCAGTGCCCTTAGACCGTTGAACACTGAAGCTTTCTTT.